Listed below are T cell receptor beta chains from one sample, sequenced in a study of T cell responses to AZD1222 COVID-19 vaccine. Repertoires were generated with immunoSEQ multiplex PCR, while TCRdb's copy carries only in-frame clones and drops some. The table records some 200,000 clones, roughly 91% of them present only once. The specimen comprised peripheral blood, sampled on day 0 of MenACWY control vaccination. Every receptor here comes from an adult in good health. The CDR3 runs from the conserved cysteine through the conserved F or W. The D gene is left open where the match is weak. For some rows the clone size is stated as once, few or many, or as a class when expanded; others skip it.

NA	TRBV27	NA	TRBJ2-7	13	TGTGCCAGCAGTTCCCTCAAGAGGGGCGAGCAGTACTTC	CASSSLKRGEQYF
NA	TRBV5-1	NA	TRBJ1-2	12	TGCGCCAGCAGCTTGTCCAGACATGGCTACACCTTC	CASSLSRHGYTF
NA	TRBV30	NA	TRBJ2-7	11	TGTGCCTGGAGTTCCCGGTACGAGCAGTACTTC	CAWSSRYEQYF
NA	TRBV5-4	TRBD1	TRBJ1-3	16	TGTGCCAGCAGCCCTGGGACAGGGGCAACTGGAAACACCATATATTTT	CASSPGTGATGNTIYF
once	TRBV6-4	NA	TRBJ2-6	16	TGTGCCAGCAGTGACTCCGATGGGGCTGGGGCCAACGTCCTGACTTTC	CASSDSDGAGANVLTF
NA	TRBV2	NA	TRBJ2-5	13	TGTGCCAGCCGACGGGACACCCAAGAGACCCAGTACTTC	CASRRDTQETQYF
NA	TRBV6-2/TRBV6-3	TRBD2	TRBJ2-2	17	TGTGCCAGCAGTGGGACTAGCGGGGGGCCTGACACCGGGGAGCTGTTTTTT	CASSGTSGGPDTGELFF
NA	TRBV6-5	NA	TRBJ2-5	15	TGTGCCAGCAGGAACCGGGGGGCCTACCAAGAGACCCAGTACTTC	CASRNRGAYQETQYF
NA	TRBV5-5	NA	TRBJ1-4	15	TGTGCCAGCAGCTTGGGGTCGTCAACTAATGAAAAACTGTTTTTT	CASSLGSSTNEKLFF
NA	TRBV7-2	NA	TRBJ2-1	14	TGTGCCAGCAGCTTAGTTTCCAGTAACAATGAGCAGTTCTTC	CASSLVSSNNEQFF
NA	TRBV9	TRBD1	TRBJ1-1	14	TGTGCCAGCAGCCCTTGGACAGGGAACACTGAAGCTTTCTTT	CASSPWTGNTEAFF
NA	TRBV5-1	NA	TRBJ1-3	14	TGCGCCAGCAGGACGGGGACCTCTGGAAACACCATATATTTT	CASRTGTSGNTIYF
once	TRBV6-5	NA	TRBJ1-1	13	TGTGCCAGCAGTTCCCTCCGGGGCACTGAAGCTTTCTTT	CASSSLRGTEAFF
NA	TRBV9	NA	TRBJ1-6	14	TGTGCCAGCAGCGGGCGGTCTTATAATTCACCCCTCCACTTT	CASSGRSYNSPLHF
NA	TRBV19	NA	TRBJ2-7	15	TGTGCCAGTAGTACCCTTAAAGCAGGGGAAGTTCGGCAGTACTTC	CASSTLKAGEVRQYF
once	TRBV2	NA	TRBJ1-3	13	TGTGCCAGCAGTGAGTTGGCTGGAAACACCATATATTTT	CASSELAGNTIYF
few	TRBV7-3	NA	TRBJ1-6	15	TGTGCCAGCAGCTTAGGCACAGGGTATAATTCACCCCTCCACTTT	CASSLGTGYNSPLHF
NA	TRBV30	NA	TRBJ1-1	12	TGTGCCTGGAGACTACAGGACACTGAAGCTTTCTTT	CAWRLQDTEAFF
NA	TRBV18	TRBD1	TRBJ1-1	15	TGTGCCAGCTCACCCGGACAGGGCAAGGTAGCTGAAGCTTTCTTT	CASSPGQGKVAEAFF
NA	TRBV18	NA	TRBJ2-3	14	TGTGCCAGCTCACCGGACACACGCACAGATACGCAGTATTTT	CASSPDTRTDTQYF
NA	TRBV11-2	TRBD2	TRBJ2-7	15	TGTGCCAGCAGCACCCGGGAGGGGACTATCTACGAGCAGTACTTC	CASSTREGTIYEQYF
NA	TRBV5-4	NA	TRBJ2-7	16	TGTGCCAGCAGCTTGGGGGGGTTTCCGGGATCCTACGAGCAGTACTTC	CASSLGGFPGSYEQYF
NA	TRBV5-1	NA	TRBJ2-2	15	TGCGCCAGCAGCTCACGGAGGACGAACACCGGGGAGCTGTTTTTT	CASSSRRTNTGELFF
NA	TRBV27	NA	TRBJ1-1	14	TGTGCCAGCAGCCCTGAAATGGGTTACACTGAAGCTTTCTTT	CASSPEMGYTEAFF
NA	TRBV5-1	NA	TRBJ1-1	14	TGCGCCAGCAGCAGCCAGGGTATGAACACTGAAGCTTTCTTT	CASSSQGMNTEAFF
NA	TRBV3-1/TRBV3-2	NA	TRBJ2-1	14	TGTGCCAGCAGCCTCGGGGGCCGGCACAATGAGCAGTTCTTC	CASSLGGRHNEQFF
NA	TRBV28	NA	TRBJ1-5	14	TGTGCCAGCAGTTTATTTCGAGGAAATCAGCCCCAGCATTTT	CASSLFRGNQPQHF
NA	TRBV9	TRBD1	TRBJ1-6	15	TGTGCCAGCAGCGTAGAGGGACAGGGTAATTCACCCCTCCACTTT	CASSVEGQGNSPLHF
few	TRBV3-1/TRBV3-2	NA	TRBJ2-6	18	TGTGCCAGCAGCCAAGTAGGTACGGATAGAAGTGGGGCCAACGTCCTGACTTTC	CASSQVGTDRSGANVLTF